These T cell receptor beta chains were read from a single sample in a study of OX40 agonist ivuxolimab in advanced cancers. Generated by immunoSEQ multiplex PCR, the TCRdb table keeps only in-frame clones and is missing some. The sample contains tens of thousands of clones, just over 85% of which appear only once. The sample here was CD4+ or CD8+ T cells sorted from blood, taken in a trial of the OX40 agonist ivuxolimab. Receptor source: an adult with an advanced solid tumor such as melanoma, head and neck, liver or kidney cancer. CDR3s include the opening cysteine and the closing phenylalanine or tryptophan. The D gene is left open where the match is weak. A row's size may be missing; if present it is once, few, many or a size class.

D gene	V gene	clone size	J gene	CDR3 protein	CDR3 DNA
TRBD2	TRBV19	-	TRBJ2-1	CASSLGGTGSSYNEQFF	TGTGCCAGTAGTTTGGGGGGGACGGGAAGCTCCTACAATGAGCAGTTCTTC
-	TRBV4-1	few	TRBJ2-7	CASSQGTALYF	TGCGCCAGCAGCCAAGGGACGGCCCTCTACTTC
TRBD1	TRBV7-9	-	TRBJ2-1	CASSLADREPRGGQFF	TGTGCCAGCAGCTTAGCGGACAGGGAACCCCGAGGAGGGCAGTTCTTC
-	TRBV6-6	-	TRBJ2-1	CASSYSIREGGQFF	TGTGCCAGCAGTTATTCGATCAGGGAGGGGGGGCAGTTCTTC
TRBD2	TRBV6-5	-	TRBJ2-2	CASSWTSGPGELFF	TGTGCCAGCAGTTGGACTAGCGGCCCCGGGGAGCTGTTTTTT
-	TRBV5-4	-	TRBJ2-1	CASNPGQTNEQFF	TGTGCCAGCAACCCGGGACAAACGAATGAGCAGTTCTTC
TRBD2	TRBV19	-	TRBJ2-1	CASSVGLAGNEQFF	TGTGCCAGTAGTGTCGGACTAGCGGGGAATGAGCAGTTCTTC
TRBD1	TRBV27	once	TRBJ2-7	CASSPKQGSYEQYF	TGTGCCAGCAGTCCGAAACAGGGGTCCTACGAGCAGTACTTC
-	TRBV30	-	TRBJ1-5	CAWSVGGGQPQHF	TGTGCCTGGAGTGTGGGGGGAGGCCAGCCCCAGCATTTT
-	TRBV5-1	-	TRBJ1-1	CASSLEGRNTEAFF	TGCGCCAGCAGCTTGGAGGGCAGGAACACTGAAGCTTTCTTT
-	TRBV5-1	-	TRBJ1-2	CASKKQGAPNYGYTF	TGCGCCAGCAAAAAACAGGGAGCACCCAACTATGGCTACACCTTC
-	TRBV28	-	TRBJ1-2	CASSPWGGRNYGYTF	TGTGCCAGCAGCCCATGGGGGGGCCGAAACTATGGCTACACCTTC
-	TRBV5-1	-	TRBJ2-3	CASSLVSTDTQYF	TGCGCCAGCAGCTTGGTTAGCACAGATACGCAGTATTTT
TRBD2	TRBV27	-	TRBJ2-7	CASSLASGRYEQYF	TGTGCCAGCAGTTTGGCTAGCGGGAGATACGAGCAGTACTTC
TRBD2	TRBV7-6	-	TRBJ2-7	CASSPPGTKTEPYEQYF	TGTGCCAGCAGCCCCCCCGGGACTAAAACTGAACCCTACGAGCAGTACTTC
-	TRBV27	-	TRBJ2-7	CASTRDPRGPEQYF	TGTGCCAGCACGCGGGACCCACGAGGGCCCGAGCAGTACTTC
-	TRBV27	-	TRBJ2-3	CASSFSVRSTDTQYF	TGTGCCAGCAGTTTTAGCGTTCGAAGCACAGATACGCAGTATTTT
TRBD1	TRBV11-2	-	TRBJ1-2	CASTGTGDYGYTF	TGTGCCAGCACCGGGACAGGGGACTATGGCTACACCTTC
-	TRBV7-8	-	TRBJ2-3	CASSFGATQYF	TGTGCCAGCAGCTTCGGGGCAACGCAGTATTTT
TRBD2	TRBV5-1	-	TRBJ2-3	CASSGGLAGITDTQYF	TGCGCCAGCAGCGGGGGACTAGCGGGAATCACAGATACGCAGTATTTT